Reported below is one T cell receptor (beta chain). No antigen is known for it. Produced via immunoSEQ multiplex PCR; TCRdb's table is partial and in-frame only. The table shows 55,000 to 75,000 clones, with about 90% occurring only once. This record comes from a study of cytomegalovirus exposure and HLA in healthy donors. Study background: The 90 to 150 validation repertoires used a platform that matched the one used for the roughly 700 first-cohort repertoires, as a later analysis reported. Points from the study as a whole: As confirmed in vitro, a few CMV-associated chains were specific for CMV antigens.

Germline V lookup: CDR1 MDHEN, CDR2 SYDVKM. This CDR3 contains 13 residues. The V end lost 4 bases, the J end lost 8 bases, and 11 bases lay between the germline ends. Sequencing was done on a sample of PBMCs. This sequence originates from a man between 18 and 35 years old in good health and CMV-seronegative. V is TRBV28 and J is TRBJ1-4; a weak D match, TRBD1 (5 bases). In nucleotides, the CDR3 is TGTGCCAGCAGTTCCGGGGGTCGGGAAAAACTGTTTTTT. Translated, it gives CASSSGGREKLFF.